This T cell receptor beta chain derives from a study of blood T cell repertoires in COVID-19. Study-wide context: The samples span acute and convalescent COVID-19 from the United States, Italy and Spain. PBMCs, B-cell-depleted T cells, or T cells were the source of the cDNA or gDNA that made up the material.

In the study's own analysis: Estimated nucleated cell counts came from reference gene primer amplification. Data came from immunoSEQ multiplex PCR; TCRdb stores just in-frame clones and leaves some out. V and J calls and clone size come straight from that table; D and trimming were deduced from the DNA. The sample has around 150,000 clones; 80% to 90% are singletons. The CDR3 is 18 amino acids. Germline V gene lookup returns CDR1 SGHTA and CDR2 FQGNSA. Losses at the gene ends were 4 bases for V and 0 bases for J; bases not matched to a gene: 7. The chain joins TRBV7-2 to TRBJ1-6; TRBD1 matches 9 bases. This clonotype originated in an older man with acute or convalescent COVID-19. The specimen was peripheral blood. The CDR3 region is CASSWGTGSLSYNSPLHF. CDR3 in DNA: TGTGCCAGCAGCTGGGGGACAGGGAGCCTCTCCTATAATTCACCCCTCCACTTT.